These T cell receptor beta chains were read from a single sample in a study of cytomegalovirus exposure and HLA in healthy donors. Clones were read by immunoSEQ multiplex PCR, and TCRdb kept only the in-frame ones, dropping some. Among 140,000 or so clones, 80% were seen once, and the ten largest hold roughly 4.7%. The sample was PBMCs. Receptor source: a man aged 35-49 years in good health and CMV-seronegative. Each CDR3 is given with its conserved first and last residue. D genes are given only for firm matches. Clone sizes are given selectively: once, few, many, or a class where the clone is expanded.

DNA: TGTGCCAGCAGCTTAGGCCCGGGACAGAGCAATCAGCCCCAGCATTTT; CDR3: CASSLGPGQSNQPQHF; J: TRBJ1-5; size: -; D: TRBD1; V: TRBV7-2
DNA: TGCGCCAGCAGCTTGGATGCAGGGAACGAAAAACTGTTTTTT; CDR3: CASSLDAGNEKLFF; J: TRBJ1-4; size: -; D: -; V: TRBV5-1
DNA: TGTGCCAGCAGCCCGCCCACGGACACTGAAGCTTTCTTT; CDR3: CASSPPTDTEAFF; J: TRBJ1-1; size: -; D: -; V: TRBV7-9
DNA: TGTGCCAGCAGCCCTGGGGGCCCGAACACTGAAGCTTTCTTT; CDR3: CASSPGGPNTEAFF; J: TRBJ1-1; size: -; D: -; V: TRBV28
DNA: TGTGCCAGCAGTTTAGCCAGGGATCCCTATAATTCACCCCTCCACTTT; CDR3: CASSLARDPYNSPLHF; J: TRBJ1-6; size: -; D: -; V: TRBV28
DNA: TGTGCCAGCAGCTTGAGAGTGCTAACCGGGAGTTCCGGGGAGACCCAGTACTTC; CDR3: CASSLRVLTGSSGETQYF; J: TRBJ2-5; size: -; D: -; V: TRBV7-2
DNA: TGTGCCAGCAGCTTAGAAGTAGCGGGGGTACGCGAGCAGTACTTC; CDR3: CASSLEVAGVREQYF; J: TRBJ2-7; size: -; D: TRBD2; V: TRBV7-9
DNA: TGCGCCAGCAGTACGGGTGGTACCAACTATGGCTACACCTTC; CDR3: CASSTGGTNYGYTF; J: TRBJ1-2; size: -; D: -; V: TRBV5-1
DNA: TGTGCCAGCAGTGAAGCGAGGCTCTCGGATACGCAGTATTTT; CDR3: CASSEARLSDTQYF; J: TRBJ2-3; size: few; D: -; V: TRBV2
DNA: TGTGCCAGCAGTTATCGGGGAGGCGACACTGAAGCTTTCTTT; CDR3: CASSYRGGDTEAFF; J: TRBJ1-1; size: few; D: -; V: TRBV6-6
DNA: TGTGCCAGCAGTGCCCGGGACAGAGGCTATAATTCCCCCCTCCACTTT; CDR3: CASSARDRGYNSPLHF; J: TRBJ1-6; size: -; D: TRBD1; V: TRBV6-1
DNA: TGCGCCAGCAGCTTTAGCGGGGGCCGTGCTAGCACAGATACGCAGTATTTT; CDR3: CASSFSGGRASTDTQYF; J: TRBJ2-3; size: -; D: TRBD2; V: TRBV5-1
DNA: TGTGCCAGCAGCTTAGAACGGGGGGGGACAGAGACCCAGTACTTC; CDR3: CASSLERGGTETQYF; J: TRBJ2-5; size: -; D: TRBD2; V: TRBV11-2
DNA: TGCGCCAGCAGCCAGGAAAGACAGGGAGGCGGGGAGCTGTTTTTT; CDR3: CASSQERQGGGELFF; J: TRBJ2-2; size: -; D: -; V: TRBV4-3
DNA: TGTGCCAGCAGTGAATTATTCGTACAGGCAAGCTCCTACGAGCAGTACTTC; CDR3: CASSELFVQASSYEQYF; J: TRBJ2-7; size: -; D: -; V: TRBV25-1
DNA: TGCGCCAGCAGCCAAGATGGGGGGACAGGGCAAGAGACCCAGTACTTC; CDR3: CASSQDGGTGQETQYF; J: TRBJ2-5; size: -; D: TRBD1; V: TRBV4-1
DNA: TGCGCCAGTTGGGGGGTAACAGATACGCAGTATTTT; CDR3: CASWGVTDTQYF; J: TRBJ2-3; size: -; D: -; V: TRBV5-1
DNA: TGTGCCAGCAGTCAACTATCTGGAGGTAGGACTGAAGCTTTCTTT; CDR3: CASSQLSGGRTEAFF; J: TRBJ1-1; size: -; D: -; V: TRBV11-2
DNA: TGCAGCGTGATGCTCACAGGGGCTGAAGCTTTCTTT; CDR3: CSVMLTGAEAFF; J: TRBJ1-1; size: few; D: TRBD1; V: TRBV29-1
DNA: TGTGCCAGCAGCGCCGCCGCAGGACGGGGAGAAAAACTGTTTTTT; CDR3: CASSAAAGRGEKLFF; J: TRBJ1-4; size: few; D: -; V: TRBV9
DNA: TGTGCCAGCAGCCCCTGGCAGGCCTACGCCCCCCCGAACACCGGGGAGCTGTTTTTT; CDR3: CASSPWQAYAPPNTGELFF; J: TRBJ2-2; size: -; D: -; V: TRBV21-1
DNA: TGTGCCAGCAGAGGAGGAGGGGACAATCAGCCCCAGCATTTT; CDR3: CASRGGGDNQPQHF; J: TRBJ1-5; size: -; D: -; V: TRBV6-1
DNA: TGTGCCAGCAGTGCCCCCCAGCGGGGTCTCTCCTACAATGAGCAGTTCTTC; CDR3: CASSAPQRGLSYNEQFF; J: TRBJ2-1; size: -; D: TRBD2; V: TRBV25-1
DNA: TGTGCTAGTGGCCAACCCTCTACGTTAACAGGGAATTTAGGCTTAAGCAATGAGCAGTTCTTC; CDR3: CASGQPSTLTGNLGLSNEQFF; J: TRBJ2-1; size: -; D: -; V: TRBV12-5